This T cell receptor beta chain was retrieved from a study of OX40 agonist ivuxolimab in advanced cancers. Study-wide context: Patients' therapy was ivuxolimab, an antibody that acts as an agonist of OX40 (CD134). Anti-PD-1, anti-PD-L1 or anti-CTLA-4 therapy given earlier was allowed, and around 40% had some. Three individuals attained partial responses, comprising one hepatocellular carcinoma case and two cutaneous melanoma cases.

Sample share makes this clone large (0.1 to 1%). Trimming stripped 4 bases from V and 0 bases from J, with 11 bases between. CDR3 length: 15 amino acids. The germline CDR1 and CDR2 sequences are LNHDA and SQIVND (reference sequence). Clones were read by immunoSEQ multiplex PCR, and TCRdb kept only the in-frame ones, dropping some. The sample holds roughly 26,000 clones, 75% to 90% seen once. This specimen was CD4+ or CD8+ T cells sorted from blood, taken in a trial of the OX40 agonist ivuxolimab. The sequence was obtained from an adult with an advanced solid tumor such as melanoma, head and neck, liver or kidney cancer. The chain recombines TRBV19 with TRBJ2-3; no clear D. CDR3 loop: CASSTDHDSTDTQYF. DNA for the CDR3: TGTGCCAGTAGTACCGACCATGATAGCACAGATACGCAGTATTTT.